The 23 T cell receptor beta chains below all came from one sample that was sequenced in a study of T-cell reconstitution after alpha-beta-depleted transplantation in children. For TCRbeta, the library was prepared with unique molecular identifiers. TCRdb recomputed calls from the PCR reads with MiXCR, one row per CDR3 protein. The data hold about 300,000 distinct CDR3 sequences, with roughly 9.1% observed a single time. The sequenced sample was PBMCs, obtained before TCRalphabeta/CD19-depleted stem cell transplant. The receptors were sampled from a boy less than two years old with acute myeloid leukemia, due to receive a stem cell transplant.

This clonotype was seen many times. This chain joins TRBV11-3 and TRBJ1-3, with 8 positions matching TRBD1. The CDR3 length is 13 residues. J was trimmed by 7 bases and V by 6 bases; bases with no gene match: 5. The germline V gene encodes CDR1 SGHNT and CDR2 YENEEA. CDR3 protein: CASSYDRGNTIYF. The CDR3 nucleotides are TGTGCCAGCAGTTACGACAGGGGCAACACCATATATTTT.

In its sample, this clonotype was seen many times. The chain is built from TRBV28 and TRBJ2-3; 9 bases map to TRBD2. Germline CDR1 and CDR2: MDHEN and SYDVKM. V gave up 5 bases and J gave up 5 bases; unmatched junction bases: 8. The CDR3 covers 15 residues. The DNA of the CDR3 is TGTGCCAGCAGTCTCGGCGGGAGGGCCCAAGATACGCAGTATTTT. This codes for CASSLGGRAQDTQYF.

This clonotype came up a few times. The rearrangement links TRBV6-1 to TRBJ2-1, with 9 bases that match TRBD2. CDR3 length equals 15 residues. Germline CDR1 and CDR2: MNHNS and SASEGT. The J segment lost 9 bases and the V segment lost 2 bases, leaving 8 bases of the junction unmatched. The CDR3, as DNA: TGTGCCAGCAGTGAATGGGGCGGGAGGGCCTCTGAGCAGTTCTTC. Protein: CASSEWGGRASEQFF.

CDR3 in DNA: TGCGCCAGCACCTCCTGGGACAGCGAGCAGTACTTC. Translated, it gives CASTSWDSEQYF. The V gene is TRBV10-2, the J gene TRBJ2-7; TRBD1 aligns across 7 bases. The CDR3 has 12 amino acids. Losses at the gene ends were 7 bases for V and 6 bases for J; bases not matched to a gene: 6. The germline gives CDR1 WSHSY, CDR2 SAAADI.

This clonotype occurred many times. V and J are TRBV7-4 and TRBJ2-3; D gene uncertain. The CDR3 has 12 amino acids. V lost 4 bases to trimming and J lost 5 bases, with 7 bases between them. The germline gives CDR1 SGHVT, CDR2 SQSDAQ. This CDR3 is CASSWVRDTQYF. The CDR3 DNA follows: TGTGCCAGCAGCTGGGTTAGAGATACGCAGTATTTT.

This clonotype was observed many times. This chain connects TRBV7-2 to TRBJ1-2; D gene ambiguous. The CDR3 is 13 residues long. V lost 6 bases, J lost 3 bases, and 11 bases lay in between. Germline-derived CDR1 and CDR2 are SGHTA and FQGNSA. CDR3 region: CASRSVGYYGYTF. For the CDR3, the DNA is TGTGCCAGCAGGTCCGTAGGGTACTATGGCTACACCTTC. The full variable domain, rest sourced from reference TRBV7-2 and TRBJ1-2, is GAGVSQSPSNKVTEKGKDVELRCDPISGHTALYWYRQSLGQGLEFLIYFQGNSAPDKSGLPSDRFSAERTGGSVSTLTIQRTQQEDSAVYLCASRSVGYYGYTFGSGTRLTVV.

The chain links TRBV29-1 to TRBJ2-7, with 7 nucleotides matching TRBD1. The CDR3 is made up of 14 amino acids. J was trimmed by 4 bases and V by 4 bases; bases with no gene match: 10. Germline-derived CDR1 and CDR2 are SQVTM and ANQGSEA. The CDR3 sequence is CSVVRGGAFYEQYF. The CDR3 DNA follows: TGCAGCGTTGTACGAGGGGGCGCCTTTTACGAGCAGTACTTC.

This clonotype showed up many times. The CDR3 bases are TGTGCCAGCAGTGAAGCGAGACAGTACTTTTATGGCTACACCTTC. Its translation is CASSEARQYFYGYTF. The J gene is TRBJ1-2, the V gene TRBV2, with D tentatively TRBD1 (5 bases). Trimming removed 0 bases at V and 5 bases at J, with 13 bases between. Germline V gene data show CDR1 as SNHLY and CDR2 as FYNNEI. The CDR3 has 15 residues.

This clonotype was seen at least ten times. V and J are TRBV4-2 and TRBJ2-7; 8 nucleotides line up with TRBD2. The CDR3 runs to 15 residues. V lost 1 base and J lost 3; bases outside the gene matches: 5. From germline, CDR1 is LGHNA and CDR2 YNFKEQ. This CDR3 reads CASSQGSGISYEQYF. In nucleotides, the CDR3 is TGTGCCAGCAGCCAAGGTAGCGGGATAAGCTACGAGCAGTACTTC.

This clonotype appeared a few times. The chain carries TRBV7-9 and TRBJ2-7; a possible D gene is TRBD1 (5 bases). There are 13 residues in the CDR3. Looked up from germline, CDR1 is SEHNR and CDR2 is FQNEAQ (reference sequence). V was trimmed by 7 bases and J by 1 base, leaving 11 bases between them. The CDR3 DNA reads TGTGCCAGCACCAAGACAGAATCCTACGAGCAGTACTTC. It is translated as CASTKTESYEQYF.

As for this clonotype: This may come from a read error, since a much larger clone is one base off. The rearrangement uses TRBV25-1 and TRBJ1-4; D not certain. The length of the CDR3 is 18 residues. V shed 1 base and J shed 13 bases, with 28 bases lying between them. In germline, CDR1 is MGHDK, CDR2 SYGVNS. This CDR3 is CASSEFGFRQETYGGLFF. CDR3 nucleotides: TGTGCCAGCAGTGAATTTGGATTTCGCCAAGAGACGTATGGAGGACTGTTTTTT.

This clonotype was detected ten times or more. The chain uses TRBV5-1 and TRBJ2-7, with a weak D call TRBD1 (5 bases). CDR3 size: 13 residues. With 3 bases removed from V and 1 base from J, the gap between germline ends came to 8 bases. Looked up from germline, CDR1 is SGHRS and CDR2 is YFSETQ. The CDR3 sequence: CASSSDSSYEQYF. The DNA of the CDR3 is TGCGCCAGCAGCTCAGACAGTTCCTACGAGCAGTACTTC.

This clonotype was counted at least ten times. V and J are TRBV12-3 or TRBV12-4 and TRBJ1-2; TRBD1 is a possible D gene (6 bases). This CDR3 is 14 amino acids long. V gave up 6 bases and J gave up 5 bases, with 16 bases separating them. The CDR3 sequence is CASSERGRRYGYTF. For the CDR3, the DNA is TGTGCCAGCAGCGAGAGGGGGAGGAGGTATGGCTACACCTTC.

The chain is built from TRBV7-9 and TRBJ2-3; TRBD1 matches 10 bases. The CDR3 has 17 amino acids. Trimming removed 6 bases from V and 3 bases from J; junction bases left unmatched: 12. The germline V gene encodes CDR1 SEHNR and CDR2 FQNEAQ (reference sequence). CDR3 region: CASSRRQGAERTDTQYF. As DNA, the CDR3 is TGTGCCAGCAGTCGCAGACAGGGGGCAGAGAGGACAGATACGCAGTATTTT.

This clonotype was observed a handful of times. V gene TRBV7-2 combines with J gene TRBJ1-1; D is possibly TRBD1 (6 bases). Per the germline V gene, CDR1 is SGHTA and CDR2 is FQGNSA. The ends were cut back, 4 bases at V and 7 bases at J, with 19 bases in the middle. This CDR3 is built from 15 residues. The CDR3 spells CASSSNRGGGREAFF. CDR3 nucleotide sequence: TGTGCCAGCAGCTCCAACCGAGGTGGGGGGCGTGAAGCTTTCTTT.

This clonotype came up many times. The rearrangement joins TRBV12-3 or TRBV12-4 to TRBJ1-5; no firm D call. The CDR3 contains 15 residues. The germline V and J ends were trimmed by 2 bases and 1 base, with 9 bases remaining between them. The DNA of the CDR3 is TGTGCCAGCAGTTTAAGTGGGAACAGCAATCAGCCCCAGCATTTT. This sequence encodes CASSLSGNSNQPQHF.

The table lists this clonotype with many counts. The chain has TRBV12-3 or TRBV12-4 and TRBJ1-1, with no clear D. The V end was cut by 6 bases, the J end by 4 bases, with 15 bases between. The CDR3 extends over 14 amino acids. The CDR3 loop reads CASRGTDLGTEAFF. The CDR3 DNA reads TGTGCCAGCAGGGGAACAGACCTCGGCACTGAAGCTTTCTTT.

The chain carries TRBV28 and TRBJ1-1, with TRBD1 as a possible D gene (5 bases). This CDR3 is built from 13 residues. Deletions cut 5 bases from V and 4 bases from J, with 11 bases between. CDR1 is MDHEN, CDR2 SYDVKM, per germline. CDR3 loop: CASSRDGSTEAFF. CDR3 DNA: TGTGCCAGCAGTCGGGACGGCAGCACTGAAGCTTTCTTT.

This clonotype was counted at least ten times. The V gene is TRBV7-2, the J gene TRBJ1-5; D unclear. Trimming took off 1 base at V and 1 base at J, with 8 bases between the two ends. This CDR3 contains 15 residues. Germline V gene sequence: CDR1 SGHTA, CDR2 FQGNSA. DNA for the CDR3: TGTGCCAGCAGCTTAGATCCGGGAAGCAATCAGCCCCAGCATTTT. It encodes CASSLDPGSNQPQHF.

Only a few counts were recorded for this clonotype. The chain uses TRBV20-1 and TRBJ2-7, with 9 bases fitting TRBD1. CDR1 and CDR2 from the germline V gene are DFQATT and SNEGSKA (reference sequence). CDR3 size: 14 residues. Losses at the gene ends were 5 bases for V and 0 bases for J; bases not matched to a gene: 5. The CDR3 nucleotides are TGCAGTGCTGGGGGGACAGGGAGCTCCTACGAGCAGTACTTC. Translated: CSAGGTGSSYEQYF.

In its sample, this clonotype was seen many times. This chain connects TRBV29-1 to TRBJ1-1; no clear D. CDR3 length: 13 amino acids. Trimming pared 2 bases from V and 1 base from J, leaving 8 bases between. The germline V gene encodes CDR1 SQVTM and CDR2 ANQGSEA. The CDR3: CSVESEGNTEAFF. As DNA, the CDR3 is TGCAGCGTTGAAAGCGAGGGGAACACTGAAGCTTTCTTT.

Details on this clonotype: Given a much more abundant clone one base away, this may be a read error. The chain has TRBV7-6 and TRBJ2-3; 7 nucleotides line up with TRBD2. Trimming removed 2 bases from V and 1 base from J; junction bases left unmatched: 3. The CDR3 runs 15 residues. CDR1 is SGHVS and CDR2 is FNYEAQ in the germline V gene. CDR3 coding DNA: TGTGCCAGCAGCTTATGGCTAGCGGGCACAGATACGCAGTATTTT. As protein: CASSLWLAGTDTQYF.

This clonotype has a count of ten or more. The chain has TRBV29-1 and TRBJ2-5; D possibly corresponds to TRBD1 (5 bases). Germline loops: CDR1 SQVTM, CDR2 ANQGSEA. This CDR3 contains 12 residues. V gave up 3 bases and J gave up 3 bases, with 8 bases separating them. For the CDR3, the DNA is TGCAGCGTTGAGAAAGGGGAAGAGACCCAGTACTTC. As protein: CSVEKGEETQYF.